The present TCR beta chain was sequenced within a study of cytomegalovirus exposure and HLA in healthy donors. The assay was immunoSEQ multiplex PCR, and TCRdb's table has in-frame clones only and misses some. The sample contains hundreds of thousands of clones, roughly 85% of which appear only once. Study-level results: The study put some 160 TCR beta chains on its list as cytomegalovirus-associated. In vitro testing confirmed a few CMV-associated chains as specific for CMV antigens.

With respect to this clone: No antigen is known for it.

This receptor was identified in a woman in her late teens or twenties in good health and CMV-seronegative. Sequenced sample: PBMCs.

The chain's CDR3 is CASSLSPGITEAFF. The CDR3 DNA reads as TGTGCCAGCAGTTTATCCCCGGGGATCACTGAAGCTTTCTTT. The chain joins TRBV27 to TRBJ1-1; no definite D call. CDR1 MNHEY and CDR2 SMNVEV come from the germline V gene (reference sequence). Deletions cut 0 bases from V and 4 bases from J, with 9 bases between. The CDR3 spans 14 residues.